Listed below are T cell receptor beta chains from one sample, sequenced in a study of blood T cell repertoires in COVID-19. Profiling relied on immunoSEQ multiplex PCR, and the TCRdb table lists in-frame clones only, not all of them. The data show almost 35,000 clones, approximately 80% seen once. Sequences were obtained from peripheral blood. Source of these receptors: a man at least 80 years old with acute or convalescent COVID-19. Each CDR3 is given with its conserved first and last residue. A D gene is named only where the DNA matches it firmly. Clone sizes are given selectively: once, few, many, or a class where the clone is expanded.

cdr3_aa cdr3_nt clone_size v_call d_call j_call
CASSSAGTAYGYTF TGTGCCAGCAGCTCAGCCGGGACAGCCTATGGCTACACCTTC few TRBV7-9 TRBD1 TRBJ1-2
CASSLGLPNTGELFF TGTGCCAGCAGTTTAGGACTTCCGAACACCGGGGAGCTGTTTTTT - TRBV28 - TRBJ2-2
CASSLDRHRGETQYF TGTGCCAGCAGCTTAGATAGGCACCGAGGGGAGACCCAGTACTTC - TRBV11-1 - TRBJ2-5
CATRTGAQPQHF TGTGCCACCAGAACAGGGGCTCAGCCCCAGCATTTT - TRBV27 TRBD1 TRBJ1-5
CASSVDIAANTGELFF TGTGCCAGCAGCGTAGATATAGCGGCAAACACCGGGGAGCTGTTTTTT - TRBV9 - TRBJ2-2
CASSLRLAGYQETQYF TGTGCCAGCAGCCTGAGACTAGCGGGGTACCAAGAGACCCAGTACTTC - TRBV14 TRBD2 TRBJ2-5
CASSQRLTSTDTQYF TGTGCCAGCAGCCAAAGACTGACTAGCACAGATACGCAGTATTTT - TRBV5-5 - TRBJ2-3
CASTLSGSSYEQYF TGTGCCAGTACCCTCAGCGGGAGCTCCTACGAGCAGTACTTC - TRBV19 TRBD2 TRBJ2-7
CASTFGGNEQYF TGTGCCAGCACCTTCGGAGGGAACGAGCAGTACTTC few TRBV6-4 - TRBJ2-7
CASGTVNYGYTF TGTGCCAGCGGCACAGTGAACTATGGCTACACCTTC - TRBV14 - TRBJ1-2
CASSYMRPPNYGYTF TGTGCCAGCAGTTATATGAGGCCCCCTAACTATGGCTACACCTTC - TRBV6-2/TRBV6-3 - TRBJ1-2
CASSRTITDTQYF TGTGCCAGCAGTCGGACAATCACAGATACGCAGTATTTT - TRBV6-5 - TRBJ2-3
CASSLFPTSQETQYF TGCGCCAGCAGCTTGTTTCCGACTTCCCAAGAGACCCAGTACTTC - TRBV5-1 - TRBJ2-5
CASSQVGSGRAQETQYF TGTGCCAGCAGCCAAGTGGGAAGCGGGAGAGCACAAGAGACCCAGTACTTC - TRBV3-1/TRBV3-2 TRBD2 TRBJ2-5
CATSRDRGRGSPLHF TGTGCCACCAGCAGAGATCGGGGCAGGGGTTCACCCCTCCACTTT - TRBV15 - TRBJ1-6
CASSIWSRNEQFF TGCGCCAGCAGCATATGGAGTCGTAACGAGCAGTTCTTC once TRBV5-1 - TRBJ2-1
CAWERPGYEQYF TGTGCCTGGGAGCGCCCCGGATACGAGCAGTACTTC - TRBV30 - TRBJ2-7
CASTASASETQYF TGTGCCAGCACTGCCAGCGCCTCGGAGACCCAGTACTTC - TRBV12-3/TRBV12-4 - TRBJ2-5
CASSRFSGVNQPQHF TGTGCCAGCAGCCGATTTTCGGGGGTCAATCAGCCCCAGCATTTT - TRBV3-1/TRBV3-2 - TRBJ1-5
CAQAGGSTDTQYF TGTGCCCAAGCGGGGGGTAGCACAGATACGCAGTATTTT - TRBV30 TRBD2 TRBJ2-3
CASSYDSPKNIQYF TGTGCCAGCAGCTACGACAGTCCCAAAAACATTCAGTACTTC - TRBV3-1/TRBV3-2 - TRBJ2-4
CASSYYTGAEQYF TGTGCCAGCAGTTATTACACAGGGGCCGAGCAGTACTTC - TRBV6-2/TRBV6-3 TRBD1 TRBJ2-7
CASSVGTGHQETQYF TGTGCCAGCAGCGTGGGGACTGGACACCAAGAGACCCAGTACTTC few TRBV9 - TRBJ2-5
CASSSTGPETQYF TGCGCCAGCAGCTCGACAGGGCCAGAGACCCAGTACTTC - TRBV5-1 TRBD1 TRBJ2-5
CAGHRGNEKLFF TGTGCCGGACACAGGGGAAATGAAAAACTGTTTTTT - TRBV21-1 - TRBJ1-4
CASSPGTGTNTDTQYF TGTGCCAGCAGCCCCGGGACAGGGACCAACACAGATACGCAGTATTTT - TRBV9 TRBD1 TRBJ2-3
CASSMDRQETQYF TGTGCTAGCAGCATGGACAGACAAGAGACCCAGTACTTC - TRBV7-7 - TRBJ2-5
CASSAETGDGYTF TGTGCCAGCAGTGCTGAGACAGGGGATGGCTACACCTTC - TRBV2 TRBD1 TRBJ1-2